The subject of this entry is one TCR beta chain. As yet, its antigen is unknown. This CDR3 region has 12 residues. Germline lookup yields CDR1 SGHVS and CDR2 FQNEAQ. V was cut by 5 bases and J by 3 bases, with 8 bases left in between. Unsorted cryopreserved PBMC were sequenced, averaging roughly 100,000 T cells per clinical donor. These data are taken from a study of T cells in tuberculosis. TCRdb keeps only in-frame clones here, not all; method: immunoSEQ multiplex PCR. The repertoire holds about 45,000 clones, roughly 94% seen once, with roughly 2% in the top ten. Findings and caveats of the study: The TCR-beta difference was not significant; alpha differences partly reflected length.

The source is a donor aged 10-30 years with latent tuberculosis or without tuberculosis infection. Some clones in this sample may be carry-over from other donors' samples. The material sequenced was PBMCs. V is TRBV7-8 and J is TRBJ2-7; D gene uncertain. The CDR3 loop is CASSQEVYEQYF. CDR3 bases: TGTGCCAGCAGCCAAGAGGTCTACGAGCAGTACTTC.